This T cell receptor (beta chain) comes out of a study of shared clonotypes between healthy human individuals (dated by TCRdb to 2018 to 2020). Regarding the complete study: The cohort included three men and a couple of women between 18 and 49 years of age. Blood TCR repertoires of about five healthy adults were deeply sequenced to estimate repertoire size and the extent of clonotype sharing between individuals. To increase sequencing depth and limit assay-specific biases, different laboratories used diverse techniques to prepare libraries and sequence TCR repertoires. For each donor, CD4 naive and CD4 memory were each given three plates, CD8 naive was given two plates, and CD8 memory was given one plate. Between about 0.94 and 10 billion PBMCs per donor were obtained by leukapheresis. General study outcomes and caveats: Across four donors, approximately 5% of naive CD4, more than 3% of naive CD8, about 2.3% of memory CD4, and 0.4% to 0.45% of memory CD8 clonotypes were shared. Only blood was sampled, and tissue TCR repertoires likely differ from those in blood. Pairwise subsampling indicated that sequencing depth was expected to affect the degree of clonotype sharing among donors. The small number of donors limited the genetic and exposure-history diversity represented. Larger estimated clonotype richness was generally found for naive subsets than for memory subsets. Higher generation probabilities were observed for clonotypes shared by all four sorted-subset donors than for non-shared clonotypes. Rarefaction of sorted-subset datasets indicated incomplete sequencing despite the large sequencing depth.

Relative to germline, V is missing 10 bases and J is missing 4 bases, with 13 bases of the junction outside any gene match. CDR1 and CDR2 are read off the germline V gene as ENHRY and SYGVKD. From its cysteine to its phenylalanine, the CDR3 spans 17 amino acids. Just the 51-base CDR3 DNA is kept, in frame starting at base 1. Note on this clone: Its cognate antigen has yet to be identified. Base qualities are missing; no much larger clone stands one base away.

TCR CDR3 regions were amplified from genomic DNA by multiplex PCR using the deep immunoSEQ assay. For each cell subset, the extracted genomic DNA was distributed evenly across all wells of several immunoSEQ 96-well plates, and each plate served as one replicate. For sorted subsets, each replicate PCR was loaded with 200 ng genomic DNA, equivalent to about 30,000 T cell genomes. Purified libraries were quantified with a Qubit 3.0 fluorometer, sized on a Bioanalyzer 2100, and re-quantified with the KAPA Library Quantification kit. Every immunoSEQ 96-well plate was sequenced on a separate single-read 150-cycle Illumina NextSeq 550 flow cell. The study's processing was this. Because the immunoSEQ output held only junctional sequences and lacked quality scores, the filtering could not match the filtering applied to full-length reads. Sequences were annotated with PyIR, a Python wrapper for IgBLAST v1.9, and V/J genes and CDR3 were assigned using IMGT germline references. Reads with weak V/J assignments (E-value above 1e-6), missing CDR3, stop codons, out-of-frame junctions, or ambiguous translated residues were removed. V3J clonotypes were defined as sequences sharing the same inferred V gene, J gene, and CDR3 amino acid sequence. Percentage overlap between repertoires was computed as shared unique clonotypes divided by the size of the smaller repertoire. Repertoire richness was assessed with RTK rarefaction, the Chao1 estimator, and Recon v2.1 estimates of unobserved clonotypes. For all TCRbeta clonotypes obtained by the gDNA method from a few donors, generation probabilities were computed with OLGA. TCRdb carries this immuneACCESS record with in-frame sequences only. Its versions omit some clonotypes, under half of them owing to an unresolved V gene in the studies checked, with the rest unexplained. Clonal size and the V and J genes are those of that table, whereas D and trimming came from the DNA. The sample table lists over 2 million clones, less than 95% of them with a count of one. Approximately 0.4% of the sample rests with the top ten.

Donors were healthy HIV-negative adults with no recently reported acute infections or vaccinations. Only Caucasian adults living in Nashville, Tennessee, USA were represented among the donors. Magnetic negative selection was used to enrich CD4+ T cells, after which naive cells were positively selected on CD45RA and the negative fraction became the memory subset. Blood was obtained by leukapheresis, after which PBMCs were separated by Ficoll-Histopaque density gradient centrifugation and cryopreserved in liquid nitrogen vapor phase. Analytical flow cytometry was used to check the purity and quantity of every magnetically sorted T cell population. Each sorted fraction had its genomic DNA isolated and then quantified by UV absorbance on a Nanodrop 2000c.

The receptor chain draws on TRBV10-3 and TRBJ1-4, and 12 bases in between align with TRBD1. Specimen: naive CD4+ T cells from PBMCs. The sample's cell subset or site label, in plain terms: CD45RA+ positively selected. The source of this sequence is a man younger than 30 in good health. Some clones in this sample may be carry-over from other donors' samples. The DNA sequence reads TGTGCCACGCGCCGGGGACAGGGGGCTGGATATAATGAAAAACTGTTTTTT. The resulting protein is CATRRGQGAGYNEKLFF.